This TCR beta chain was observed in a study of OX40 agonist ivuxolimab in advanced cancers. Generated by immunoSEQ multiplex PCR, the TCRdb table keeps only in-frame clones and is missing some. This table has around 92,000 clones, roughly 82% appearing once. V lost 2 bases and J 2 bases, leaving 15 bases between the germline ends. This CDR3 spans 16 amino acids. Germline assignment: CDR1 SGHNT and CDR2 YYREEE (reference sequence). Sequencing was performed on CD4+ or CD8+ T cells sorted from blood, taken in a trial of the OX40 agonist ivuxolimab. The chain is built from TRBV5-4 and TRBJ2-3, with D perhaps TRBD1 or TRBD2 (5 bases each). The TCR originated in an adult with an advanced solid tumor such as melanoma, head and neck, liver or kidney cancer. DNA of the CDR3: TGTGCCAGCAGCTTCGCCGGGACGGCTCTCACAGATACGCAGTATTTT. Translating it yields CASSFAGTALTDTQYF.